This T cell receptor (beta chain) was identified during a study of early T cells in non-severe SARS-CoV-2 infection. Attachment of unique molecular identifiers was made to individual cDNA molecules. TCRdb analysed the 5' RACE reads with MiXCR anew, one entry per CDR3 protein. Altogether tens of thousands of distinct CDR3 sequences are present, approximately 14% being singletons, with the ten largest covering 6.1%. In germline, CDR1 is SGHAT, CDR2 FQNNGV. CDR3 length: 16 amino acids. The J segment lost 2 bases and the V segment lost 4 bases, leaving 11 bases of the junction unmatched. This clonotype appeared a few times.

This sequence originates from an adult who was a healthcare worker with PCR-confirmed SARS-CoV-2 infection or an uninfected control (not recorded which). Input material: whole blood. V is TRBV11-2 and J is TRBJ2-7; 7 positions match TRBD1. For the CDR3, the DNA is TGTGCCAGCAGCTCCGAGGTCGAGACAGGGACCTACGAGCAGTACTTC. Amino acids: CASSSEVETGTYEQYF.